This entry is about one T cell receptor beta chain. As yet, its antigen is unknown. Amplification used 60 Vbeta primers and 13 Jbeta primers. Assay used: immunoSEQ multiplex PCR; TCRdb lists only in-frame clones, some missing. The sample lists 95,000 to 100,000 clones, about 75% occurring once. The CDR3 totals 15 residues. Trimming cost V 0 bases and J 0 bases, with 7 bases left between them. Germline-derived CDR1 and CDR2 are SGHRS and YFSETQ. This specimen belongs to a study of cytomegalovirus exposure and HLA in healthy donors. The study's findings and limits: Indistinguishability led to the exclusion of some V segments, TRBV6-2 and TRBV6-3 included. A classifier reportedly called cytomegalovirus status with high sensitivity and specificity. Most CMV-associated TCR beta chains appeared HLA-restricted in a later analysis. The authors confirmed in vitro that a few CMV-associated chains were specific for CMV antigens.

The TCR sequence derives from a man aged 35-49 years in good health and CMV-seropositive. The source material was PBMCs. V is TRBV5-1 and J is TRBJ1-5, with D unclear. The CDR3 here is CASSLDGFSNQPQHF. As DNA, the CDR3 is TGCGCCAGCAGCTTGGATGGCTTTAGCAATCAGCCCCAGCATTTT.